Given below is one T cell receptor (beta chain) in context. This CDR3 has 17 amino acids. Trimming cost V 6 bases and J 1 base; bases outside gene matches: 14. Per the germline V gene, CDR1 is MDHEN and CDR2 is SYDVKM. This specimen comes from a study of shared clonotypes between healthy human individuals. Researchers ran the assay at a deep level. Unsorted PBMC replicate PCRs drew on roughly 300 ng DNA, representing about 30,000 T cell genomes. The unsorted PBMC sample used ten immunoSEQ deep assay plates. Original processing notes: Filtering differed because ImmunoSEQ produced junction-only sequences that carried no quality scores. Produced via immunoSEQ multiplex PCR; TCRdb's table is partial and in-frame only. That table is the source of V, J and clone size, and D and trimming were worked out from the DNA. This table has fewer than 550,000 clones, nearly 80% appearing once.

The chain carries TRBV28 and TRBJ1-2; 7 positions match TRBD1. The sequencing input was PBMCs. This clonotype was obtained from a woman aged 40-49 years in good health. Some clones in this sample may be carry-over from other donors' samples. The CDR3, as DNA: TGTGCCAGCAGCGGGACTTCGGTGGGACAGAGTAACTATGGCTACACCTTC. Protein sequence: CASSGTSVGQSNYGYTF.